This T cell receptor beta chain was identified in a study of T cells expressing NK-cell markers. Germline V gene sequence: CDR1 MNHEY, CDR2 SVGAGI. The CDR3 runs 15 residues. TCRdb re-called the 5' RACE reads and shows each CDR3 protein once, DNA omitted. The repertoire table contains hundreds of thousands of distinct CDR3 sequences. Sequencing input: blood T cells: a sorted CD56 or NKG2C T cell subset, CD4+ or CD8+ T cells, or bulk PBMC T cells (not recorded which). The V call is TRBV6-5, the J call TRBJ2-7; the D call of TRBD1 rests on TCRdb alone, since no DNA is present to check it. This TCR was sampled from a man between 18 and 35 years old in good health. The CDR3 sequence is CASSHGTGVGYEQYF.